Listed below are T cell receptor beta chains from one sample, sequenced in a study of T cells in Graves' hyperthyroidism and ophthalmopathy. TCRdb re-derived calls from the multiplex PCR reads in MiXCR, one entry per CDR3 protein. Of 650,000 to 750,000 distinct CDR3 sequences listed, 12% to 15% are singletons. The sequencing sample was made of blood. Every receptor here comes from a woman between 18 and 30 years old with Graves' hyperthyroidism. The CDR3 runs from the conserved cysteine through the conserved F or W.

j_call cdr3_length v_call cdr3_aa
TRBJ1-6 15 TRBV6-1 CASSESWTPGTPLHF
TRBJ2-1 14 TRBV27 CASSPGLASNEQFF
TRBJ2-2 21 TRBV7-2 CASSRATGLAGVHRRSGELFF
TRBJ2-5 16 TRBV9 CASSVVEGFYKESQYF
TRBJ1-1 17 TRBV6-1 CASRDDRGHLGNTEAFF
TRBJ2-2 15 TRBV4-1 CASSQEGGPTGELFF
TRBJ2-3 15 TRBV27 CPSSPGTISTDTQYF
TRBJ2-1 15 TRBV7-9 CASSLRLADYNEQFF
TRBJ1-2 13 TRBV7-3 CAGSFDRSYGYTF
TRBJ2-2 15 TRBV15 CATSRDWGGTGELFF
TRBJ2-7 15 TRBV18 CASSPPKGDPYEQYF
TRBJ1-5 14 TRBV7-2 CASSPGRYNQPQHF
TRBJ2-6 16 TRBV6-1 CASTAQSFSGANVLTF
TRBJ1-2 12 TRBV5-6 CASSYDSGGYTF
TRBJ2-5 11 TRBV7-2 CASSLLETQYF
TRBJ1-1 16 TRBV15 CATSRDSWTENTEAFF
TRBJ2-5 11 TRBV7-8 CATHLQETQYF
TRBJ2-1 16 TRBV18 CASSPKGTSGRMEQFF
TRBJ2-1 12 TRBV7-9 CASRELGNEQFF
TRBJ1-4 15 TRBV13 CASSHRVAGGEKLFF
TRBJ2-1 14 TRBV20-1 CSAPQGLTINEQFF
TRBJ1-2 15 TRBV19 CASSEFTGWENGYTF